This T cell receptor beta chain was found in a study of blood T cell repertoires in COVID-19. For the study at large: There were acute and convalescent COVID-19 samples, and they came from the United States, Italy and Spain. The cDNA or gDNA used as material had been derived from T cells, B-cell-depleted T cells, or PBMCs.

Germline CDR1 reads MNHEY; CDR2 reads SMNVEV (reference sequence). The CDR3 covers 16 residues. J lost 2 bases, V lost 0 bases, and 4 bases had no gene match. Original processing methods: Estimates of nucleated cell counts were drawn from the amplification of reference gene primers. Sequenced by immunoSEQ multiplex PCR; TCRdb stores in-frame clones only, minus some. For V, J and clone size, that table is used; D and trimming come from the DNA. The sample includes over 150,000 clones, 88% seen only once; the top ten take about 1.1%. The material sequenced was peripheral blood. This sequence was found in a man aged 30-40 years with acute or convalescent COVID-19. The chain recombines TRBV27 with TRBJ2-7, with 10 positions matching TRBD2. CDR3 amino acids: CASSLSASGRAYEQYF. The CDR3, as DNA: TGTGCCAGCAGTTTATCGGCCAGCGGGAGGGCCTACGAGCAGTACTTC.